Each of the 21 T cell receptor beta chains below was sequenced from the same sample in a study of blood T cell repertoires in COVID-19. Profiled with immunoSEQ multiplex PCR; TCRdb holds only in-frame clones, not every one. The repertoire holds roughly 140,000 clones, with around nine tenths as singletons. The sample was peripheral blood. These receptors came from a man between 50 and 59 years old with active or convalescent COVID-19.

The rearrangement uses TRBV19 and TRBJ1-2; tentative D call: TRBD1 (6 bases). This CDR3 is 15 amino acids long. CDR1 and CDR2 (germline): LNHDA, SQIVND (reference sequence). V was clipped by 5 bases and J by 4 bases, with 17 bases between them. CDR3 sequence (DNA): TGTGCCAGTAGTCATCAAAGCCCAGGGGTCTATGGCTACACCTTC. This translates into CASSHQSPGVYGYTF.

The chain joins TRBV6-6 to TRBJ2-1; D possibly corresponds to TRBD1 (5 bases). The CDR3 sequence is 13 residues long. Germline V gene sequence: CDR1 MNHNY, CDR2 SVGAGI (reference sequence). Trimming stripped 7 bases from V and 4 bases from J, with 11 bases between. The CDR3 nucleotides are TGTGCCAGCAATCCCAAGGGGTACAATGAGCAGTTCTTC. This encodes CASNPKGYNEQFF.

The chain has TRBV30 and TRBJ1-3; TRBD1 aligns across 8 bases. This CDR3 is 17 amino acids long. Germline CDR1 reads GTSNPN; CDR2 reads SVGIG (reference sequence). V lost 0 bases, J lost 5 bases, and 12 bases stayed unmatched. For the CDR3, the DNA is TGTGCCTGGAGTGTACGATCGGGACAGGTGGCCCGAAACACCATATATTTT. The encoded protein is CAWSVRSGQVARNTIYF.

The J gene is TRBJ2-2, the V gene TRBV7-8, with D possibly being TRBD2 (5 bases). V was shortened by 5 bases and J by 6 bases, with 10 bases between the two germline ends. The CDR3 extends over 13 amino acids. The germline V gene encodes CDR1 SGHVS and CDR2 FQNEAQ. The CDR3 protein is CASSLERAGELFF. CDR3 DNA: TGTGCCAGCAGCCTAGAGAGGGCCGGGGAGCTGTTTTTT.

The rearrangement uses TRBV27 and TRBJ2-7; maybe TRBD1 (5 bases). This CDR3 contains 12 residues. Germline values: CDR1 MNHEY, CDR2 SMNVEV (reference sequence). The ends were cut back, 5 bases at V and 5 bases at J, with 10 bases in the middle. The CDR3 sequence: CASSPKGHEQYF. The CDR3 nucleotides are TGTGCCAGCAGTCCTAAGGGGCACGAGCAGTACTTC.

The genes are TRBV4-2 and TRBJ2-3; no firm D call. This CDR3 contains 16 residues. Germline V lookup: CDR1 LGHNA, CDR2 YNFKEQ. V was shortened by 0 bases and J by 0 bases, with 10 bases between the two germline ends. The CDR3 DNA is TGTGCCAGCAGCCAAGAGACGACACCCAGCACAGATACGCAGTATTTT. Protein sequence: CASSQETTPSTDTQYF.

This clone occurred a few times. This rearrangement joins TRBV7-9 to TRBJ2-1; D ambiguous. Germline values: CDR1 SEHNR, CDR2 FQNEAQ (reference sequence). Trimming took off 7 bases at V and 0 bases at J, with 13 bases between the two ends. The CDR3 contains 15 residues. The CDR3 loop reads CASTQLRSSYNEQFF. As DNA, the CDR3 is TGTGCCAGCACCCAACTGCGAAGCTCCTACAATGAGCAGTTCTTC.

The rearrangement links TRBV6-4 to TRBJ2-1; 7 bases align to TRBD2. The length of the CDR3 is 14 residues. V trimming: 2 bases; J trimming: 6 bases; junction bases outside the gene matches: 4. Germline CDR1 MRHNA, CDR2 SNTAGT. CDR3 bases: TGTGCCAGCAGTGACGGCGGGAGCGGCAATGAGCAGTTCTTC. Translated, it gives CASSDGGSGNEQFF.

V gene TRBV2 combines with J gene TRBJ2-2; TRBD2 matches at 9 bases. This CDR3 spans 14 amino acids. Germline V gene lookup returns CDR1 SNHLY and CDR2 FYNNEI. The V gene end was trimmed by 8 bases and the J gene end by 9 bases; junction bases not matched to a gene: 10. Written as DNA, the CDR3 is TGTGCCAGCGGGGCTAGCGGGACCCCTAGGGAGCTGTTTTTT. This codes for CASGASGTPRELFF.

In this sample, this clone turned up a few times. This chain links TRBV9 with TRBJ2-2; TRBD2 aligns across 11 bases. The V and J ends lost 3 bases and 7 bases, in that order; junction bases with no gene match: 8. Germline CDR1 and CDR2: SGDLS and YYNGEE. This CDR3 contains 16 residues. The CDR3: CASSGSGRALGGELFF. Here the CDR3 DNA reads TGTGCCAGCAGCGGTAGCGGGAGGGCCTTGGGCGGGGAGCTGTTTTTT.

The CDR3, as DNA: TGTGCCAGCAGCTTAAAACTAGCGGGAGCAGATACGCAGTATTTT. Translating it yields CASSLKLAGADTQYF. V usage is TRBV7-2 and J usage is TRBJ2-3; 11 bases match TRBD2. The CDR3 spans 15 residues. Germline CDR1 SGHTA, CDR2 FQGNSA. V shed 2 bases and J 4 bases; nucleotides not matched to a gene: 2.

The chain uses TRBV7-2 and TRBJ2-7; D is perhaps TRBD1 (5 bases). CDR3 length: 15 residues. V was clipped by 0 bases and J by 6 bases, with 15 bases between them. Germline V CDR1 and CDR2: SGHTA, FQGNSA. CDR3 bases: TGTGCCAGCAGCTTAGCAAGGGGCCTCTCTCGCGAGCAGTACTTC. It encodes CASSLARGLSREQYF.

A remark on this clone: This CDR3 is also generated by other DNA sequences in the sample. The chain joins TRBV4-1 to TRBJ2-7; 11 bases align to TRBD2. The CDR3 runs 15 residues. The germline V gene encodes CDR1 MGHRA and CDR2 YSYEKL. With V trimmed by 1 base and J by 2 bases, 1 base remained unmatched. The CDR3 is CASSQGTSGPYEQYF. The DNA of the CDR3 is TGCGCCAGCAGCCAAGGGACTAGCGGGCCCTACGAGCAGTACTTC.

In DNA form, the CDR3 reads TGTGCCAGCAGCCCCGCTACTACCGGGGCCAACGTCCTGACTTTC. Translating it yields CASSPATTGANVLTF. The chain is built from TRBV3-1 (or the pseudogene TRBV3-2) and TRBJ2-6; no reliable D call. CDR1 is LGHDT, CDR2 YNNKEL, per germline (reference sequence). This CDR3 region has 15 residues. V lost 4 bases, J lost 4 bases, and 11 bases lay in between.

V gene TRBV30 combines with J gene TRBJ1-2, with 9 bases identical to TRBD1. Germline CDR1 and CDR2: GTSNPN and SVGIG (reference sequence). Unmatched junction bases numbered 15, after V lost 2 bases and J lost 8 bases. CDR3 length: 16 amino acids. CDR3: CAWSLGQGTTSHGYTF. CDR3 DNA: TGTGCCTGGAGTCTCGGACAGGGGACCACCTCTCACGGCTACACCTTC. Full variable domain (rest looked up from reference TRBV30 and TRBJ1-2): SQTIHQWPATLVQPVGSPLSLECTVEGTSNPNLYWYRQAAGRGLQLLFYSVGIGQISSEVPQNLSASRPQDRQFILSSKKLLLSDSGFYLCAWSLGQGTTSHGYTFGSGTRLTVV.

The chain couples TRBV27 to TRBJ2-3; 11 bases map to TRBD2. CDR3 length: 18 residues. CDR1 and CDR2 from the germline V gene are MNHEY and SMNVEV (reference sequence). V lost 4 bases, J lost 4 bases, and 13 bases stayed unmatched. CDR3 nucleotides: TGTGCCAGCAGTTCCCCCCTCACTAGCGGGAGTGGAGCAGATACGCAGTATTTT. It encodes CASSSPLTSGSGADTQYF.

The V and J genes are TRBV10-3 and TRBJ1-1, with 7 bases lining up with TRBD1. The germline V gene has CDR1 ENHRY and CDR2 SYGVKD. Trimming cost V 4 bases and J 1 base; bases outside gene matches: 3. The CDR3 loop spans 14 amino acids. As DNA, the CDR3 is TGTGCCATCAGTGCCGACAGGGAGAACACTGAAGCTTTCTTT. This encodes CAISADRENTEAFF.

The chain uses TRBV10-3 and TRBJ1-3; 7 bases map to TRBD1. J gave up 0 bases and V 8 bases, and 13 bases lay outside the gene matches. The CDR3 runs to 17 residues. Per germline, CDR1 ENHRY and CDR2 SYGVKD. The CDR3 region is CAIGGGPVGGSGNTIYF. The CDR3 coding sequence is TGTGCCATCGGAGGGGGCCCCGTAGGGGGCTCTGGAAACACCATATATTTT.

CDR3 in amino acids: CASSLYRETDTQYF. The CDR3 nucleotides read TGCGCCAGCAGCTTATACAGGGAGACAGATACGCAGTATTTT. The rearrangement uses TRBV5-1 and TRBJ2-3; possibly TRBD1 for D (6 bases). This CDR3 contains 14 residues. With 2 bases removed from V and 3 bases from J, the gap between germline ends came to 10 bases. Germline-derived CDR1 and CDR2 are SGHRS and YFSETQ. Full variable domain (remainder filled in from reference TRBV5-1 and TRBJ2-3): KAGVTQTPRYLIKTRGQQVTLSCSPISGHRSVSWYQQTPGQGLQFLFEYFSETQRNKGNFPGRFSGRQFSNSRSEMNVSTLELGDSALYLCASSLYRETDTQYFGPGTRLTVL.

The genes are TRBV6-6 and TRBJ2-4, with D tentatively TRBD1 (6 bases). The V gene's germline CDR1 is MNHNY and CDR2 SVGAGI (reference sequence). V was trimmed by 7 bases and J by 0 bases, leaving 13 bases between them. This CDR3 spans 15 amino acids. CDR3: CASNGQTLAKNIQYF. CDR3 DNA sequence: TGTGCCAGCAATGGACAGACCTTAGCCAAAAACATTCAGTACTTC.

The chain has TRBV11-1 and TRBJ1-1, with 7 bases lining up with TRBD1. Germline-derived CDR1 and CDR2 are SGHAT and FQDESV (reference sequence). V gave up 6 bases and J gave up 4 bases; unmatched junction bases: 5. The CDR3 is made up of 13 amino acids. CDR3 coding DNA: TGTGCCAGCAGTCCAGACAGGGCCACTGAAGCTTTCTTT. As protein: CASSPDRATEAFF.